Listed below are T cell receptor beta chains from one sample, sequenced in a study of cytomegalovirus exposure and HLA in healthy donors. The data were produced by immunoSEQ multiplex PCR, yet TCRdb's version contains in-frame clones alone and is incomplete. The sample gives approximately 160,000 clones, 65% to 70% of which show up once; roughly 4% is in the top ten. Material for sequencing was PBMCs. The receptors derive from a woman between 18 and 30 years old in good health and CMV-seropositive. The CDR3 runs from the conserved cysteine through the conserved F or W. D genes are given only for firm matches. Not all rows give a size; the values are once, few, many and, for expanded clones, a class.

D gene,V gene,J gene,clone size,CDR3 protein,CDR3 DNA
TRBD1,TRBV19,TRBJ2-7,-,CASSIVVGQIYEQYF,TGTGCCAGTAGTATTGTCGTGGGACAGATTTACGAGCAGTACTTC
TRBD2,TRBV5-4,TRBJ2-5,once,CASSLGGTTFQETQYF,TGTGCCAGCAGCTTGGGGGGGACTACCTTCCAAGAGACCCAGTACTTC
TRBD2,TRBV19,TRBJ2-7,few,CASSSSSGAYEQYF,TGTGCCAGTAGTAGCTCTAGCGGAGCCTACGAGCAGTACTTC
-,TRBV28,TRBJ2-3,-,CASSLSGDSTDTQYF,TGTGCCAGCAGTTTATCAGGCGACAGCACAGATACGCAGTATTTT
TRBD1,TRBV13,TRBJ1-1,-,CASSSSQGKAFF,TGTGCCAGCAGCTCGTCACAGGGGAAAGCTTTCTTT
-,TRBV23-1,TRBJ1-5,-,CASSQSPGGLVVSNQPQHF,TGCGCCAGCAGTCAATCTCCGGGCGGGCTTGTGGTTAGCAATCAGCCCCAGCATTTT
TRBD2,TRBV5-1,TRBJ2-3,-,CASSSGLAGYSTDTQYF,TGCGCCAGCAGTTCGGGACTAGCGGGATATAGCACAGATACGCAGTATTTT
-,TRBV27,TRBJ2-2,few,CASSSSRQLGLNTGELFF,TGTGCCAGCAGTTCCTCCAGACAATTAGGTCTGAACACCGGGGAGCTGTTTTTT
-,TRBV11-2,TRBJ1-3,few,CASSFSQGGSGNTIYF,TGTGCCAGCAGCTTTTCCCAGGGAGGATCTGGAAACACCATATATTTT
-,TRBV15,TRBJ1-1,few,CATSQNKMGGRWTAFF,TGTGCCACCAGCCAAAACAAGATGGGGGGGCGATGGACAGCTTTCTTT
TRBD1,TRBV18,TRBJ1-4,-,CASSSQGAMNTRTEKLFF,TGTGCCAGCTCATCTCAGGGGGCGATGAACACACGAACAGAAAAACTGTTTTTT
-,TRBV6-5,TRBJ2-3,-,CASSYRVGSTDTQYF,TGTGCCAGCAGTTACCGGGTAGGCTCCACAGATACGCAGTATTTT
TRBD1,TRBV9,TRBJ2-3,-,CASSVGQGEFMEDDTQYF,TGTGCCAGCAGCGTAGGACAGGGTGAATTTATGGAAGACGATACGCAGTATTTT
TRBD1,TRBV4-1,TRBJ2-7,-,CASSQERQGTYEQYF,TGCGCCAGCAGCCAAGAGAGACAGGGGACATACGAGCAGTACTTC
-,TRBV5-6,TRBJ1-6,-,CASSPGNSPLHF,TGTGCCAGCTCCCCCGGGAATTCACCCCTCCACTTT
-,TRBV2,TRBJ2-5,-,CASSPQETQYF,TGTGCCAGCAGTCCACAAGAGACCCAGTACTTC
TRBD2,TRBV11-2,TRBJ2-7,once,CASSRSGGEGSQSYF,TGTGCCAGCAGCCGAAGCGGGGGGGAGGGATCCCAGTCGTACTTC
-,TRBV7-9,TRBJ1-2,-,CASVRAGGRSGGYTF,TGTGCCAGCGTGAGGGCGGGGGGGCGAAGTGGTGGCTACACCTTC
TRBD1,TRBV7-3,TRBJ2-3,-,CASSPGQDHYTQYF,TGTGCCAGCAGTCCGGGACAGGACCACTATACGCAGTATTTT
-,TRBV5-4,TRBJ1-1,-,CASRRDGLNTEAFF,TGTGCCAGCAGGCGGGACGGTTTGAACACTGAAGCTTTCTTT
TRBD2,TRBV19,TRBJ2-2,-,CASTATSGGAGELFF,TGTGCCAGTACGGCGACTAGCGGGGGGGCCGGGGAGCTGTTTTTT
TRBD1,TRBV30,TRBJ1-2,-,CAWSARGRTNYGYTF,TGTGCCTGGAGTGCTAGGGGGCGAACTAACTATGGCTACACCTTC
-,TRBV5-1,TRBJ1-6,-,CASSLSNSPLHF,TGCGCCAGCAGTCTCAGTAATTCACCCCTCCACTTT
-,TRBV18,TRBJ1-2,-,CASSPRGGLAYGYTF,TGTGCCAGCTCACCAAGGGGGGGGCTCGCCTATGGCTACACCTTC
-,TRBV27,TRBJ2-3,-,CASSRLGGVRTDTQYF,TGTGCCAGCAGCCGCTTAGGCGGGGTACGGACAGATACGCAGTATTTT
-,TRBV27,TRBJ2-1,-,CASSVRQIQYNEQFF,TGTGCCAGCAGTGTTCGACAGATTCAATACAATGAGCAGTTCTTC
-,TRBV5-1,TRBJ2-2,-,CASSSDSSFNTGELFF,TGCGCCAGCAGCTCGGACAGTTCCTTCAACACCGGGGAGCTGTTTTTT
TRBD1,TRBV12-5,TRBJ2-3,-,CASARTGETDTQYF,TGTGCTAGTGCCCGGACAGGCGAGACAGATACGCAGTATTTT
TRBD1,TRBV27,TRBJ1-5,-,CASSPTGGDQPQHF,TGTGCCAGCAGCCCGACAGGGGGCGATCAGCCCCAGCATTTT
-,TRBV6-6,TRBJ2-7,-,CASTHGYPSYEQYF,TGTGCCAGCACCCACGGGTACCCTTCCTACGAGCAGTACTTC
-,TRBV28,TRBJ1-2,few,CASSSNYGYTF,TGTGCCAGCAGCAGTAACTATGGCTACACCTTC
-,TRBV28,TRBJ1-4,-,CASSLYQGRNEKLFF,TGTGCCAGCAGTTTATACCAGGGTAGGAATGAAAAACTGTTTTTT
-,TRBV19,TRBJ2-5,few,CASRDWGTGKYQETQYF,TGTGCCAGTAGGGATTGGGGGACTGGGAAGTACCAAGAGACCCAGTACTTC
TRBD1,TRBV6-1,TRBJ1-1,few,CASSLQGDSFEAFF,TGTGCCAGCAGCCTGCAAGGGGACAGCTTTGAAGCTTTCTTT
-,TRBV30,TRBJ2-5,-,CAWSVGQVKQETQYF,TGTGCCTGGAGTGTGGGGCAGGTCAAACAAGAGACCCAGTACTTC
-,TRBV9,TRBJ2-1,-,CASIPSGLAIYNEQFF,TGTGCCAGCATCCCCTCCGGGCTAGCGATCTACAATGAGCAGTTCTTC